Below are 27 T cell receptor beta chains sequenced from a single sample in a study of OX40 agonist ivuxolimab in advanced cancers. Repertoires were generated with immunoSEQ multiplex PCR, while TCRdb's copy carries only in-frame clones and drops some. The data hold under 100,000 clones, with roughly 80% observed a single time. This specimen consisted of CD4+ or CD8+ T cells sorted from blood, obtained in a trial of the OX40 agonist ivuxolimab. These receptors were collected from an adult with an advanced solid tumor such as melanoma, head and neck, liver or kidney cancer.

The V call is TRBV7-2, the J call TRBJ1-5; D might be TRBD1 (6 bases). Germline loops: CDR1 SGHTA, CDR2 FQGNSA. The CDR3 sequence is 12 residues long. Trimming stripped 5 bases from V and 6 bases from J, with 8 bases between. CDR3 coding DNA: TGTGCCAGCAGCAGCAGGGGTCAGCCCCAGCATTTT. This encodes CASSSRGQPQHF. Full variable domain (missing parts from reference TRBV7-2 and TRBJ1-5): GAGVSQSPSNKVTEKGKDVELRCDPISGHTALYWYRQSLGQGLEFLIYFQGNSAPDKSGLPSDRFSAERTGGSVSTLTIQRTQQEDSAVYLCASSSRGQPQHFGDGTRLSIL.

This chain uses TRBV11-2 with TRBJ2-7; maybe TRBD2 (5 bases). Trimming shortened V by 5 bases and J by 6 bases, and 17 bases separated the two germline ends. The CDR3 covers 14 residues. The germline V gene has CDR1 SGHAT and CDR2 FQNNGV. This CDR3 is CASSPGFSFSEQYF. The CDR3 nucleotides are TGTGCCAGCAGCCCGGGGTTCTCCTTCTCCGAGCAGTACTTC. The variable domain in full, completed from reference TRBV11-2 and TRBJ2-7, reads EAGVAQSPRYKIIEKRQSVAFWCNPISGHATLYWYQQILGQGPKLLIQFQNNGVVDDSQLPKDRFSAERLKGVDSTLKIQPAKLEDSAVYLCASSPGFSFSEQYFGPGTRLTVT.

A remark on this clone: The same CDR3 can be traced to other DNA sequences in this sample. The chain carries TRBV19 and TRBJ1-1; D unclear. V was cut by 7 bases and J by 2 bases, with 14 bases left in between. Germline CDR1 is LNHDA and CDR2 is SQIVND (reference sequence). This CDR3 has 14 amino acids. The CDR3 loop is CASTPRTKNTEAFF. CDR3 DNA sequence: TGTGCCAGTACGCCGCGGACCAAAAACACTGAAGCTTTCTTT.

This clone was detected only a few times. This chain links TRBV11-1 with TRBJ2-2; D possibly corresponds to TRBD2 (5 bases). V gave up 7 bases and J gave up 4 bases, with 16 bases separating them. From germline, CDR1 is SGHAT and CDR2 FQDESV (reference sequence). CDR3 length: 15 residues. The CDR3 DNA reads TGTGCCAGCACCAGAAAGAGGGAACCCACCGGGGAGCTGTTTTTT. It translates to CASTRKREPTGELFF.

This clone is classed as medium-sized. The genes are TRBV11-3 and TRBJ2-3; 9 nucleotides line up with TRBD2. Germline CDR1 SGHNT, CDR2 YENEEA. With 1 base clipped from V and 7 bases from J, the junction kept 9 bases outside the gene matches. This CDR3 comprises 16 residues. CDR3 DNA sequence: TGTGCCAGCAGCTTAGGGGATAGCGGGGGCGGGAATACGCAGTATTTT. Translating it yields CASSLGDSGGGNTQYF.

This chain uses TRBV14 with TRBJ2-7; a weak D match, TRBD1 (6 bases). The CDR3 sequence is 15 residues long. Per the germline V gene, CDR1 is SGHDN and CDR2 is FVKESK. V was pared by 4 bases and J by 2 bases, with 15 bases between. CDR3 DNA: TGTGCCAGCAGCCGATTAGGACAGTCGACCTACGAGCAGTACTTC. Its protein is CASSRLGQSTYEQYF.

V is TRBV18 and J is TRBJ2-3; 9 bases align to TRBD1. This CDR3 has 14 amino acids. Germline assignment: CDR1 KGHSH and CDR2 LQKENI. V was pared by 8 bases and J by 3 bases, with 6 bases of the junction left unmatched. Here the CDR3 reads CASTQGAGTDTQYF. The CDR3 nucleotides read TGTGCCAGCACACAGGGGGCCGGAACAGATACGCAGTATTTT.

V is TRBV19 and J is TRBJ1-1; no definite D call. V gave up 5 bases and J gave up 7 bases, with 8 bases separating them. Germline CDR1 LNHDA, CDR2 SQIVND (reference sequence). The CDR3 length is 11 residues. CDR3 in amino acids: CASSPGDEAFF. The CDR3 nucleotides are TGTGCCAGTAGTCCGGGCGATGAAGCTTTCTTT.

The CDR3 region is CASSVFGTDEAFF. The CDR3 DNA follows: TGTGCCAGCAGTGTTTTTGGGACAGATGAAGCTTTCTTT. V and J are TRBV2 and TRBJ1-1, with 7 bases that match TRBD1. Germline values: CDR1 SNHLY, CDR2 FYNNEI. This CDR3 spans 13 amino acids. The V segment lost 4 bases and the J segment 7 bases; nucleotides outside the gene matches: 6.

The chain is built from TRBV6-1 and TRBJ2-1, with 7 nucleotides matching TRBD2. Germline values: CDR1 MNHNS, CDR2 SASEGT. V was clipped by 9 bases and J by 7 bases; unmatched bases: 15. The CDR3 sequence is 15 residues long. CDR3 in amino acids: CASALLSGEGNEQFF. The CDR3 coding sequence is TGTGCCAGTGCCCTCCTGAGCGGGGAAGGGAATGAGCAGTTCTTC.

The V and J genes are TRBV18 and TRBJ1-2; weak D call: TRBD1 (5 bases). The germline V and J ends were trimmed by 3 bases and 2 bases, with 10 bases remaining between them. The CDR3 consists of 14 residues. Germline CDR1 is KGHSH and CDR2 is LQKENI. CDR3 region: CASSPREGNYGYTF. Written as DNA, the CDR3 is TGTGCCAGCTCACCGCGCGAGGGGAACTATGGCTACACCTTC. The full variable domain, in which reference TRBV18 and TRBJ1-2 provide the parts outside the CDR3, is NAGVMQNPRHLVRRRGQEARLRCSPMKGHSHVYWYRQLPEEGLKFMVYLQKENIIDESGMPKERFSAEFPKEGPSILRIQQVVRGDSAAYFCASSPREGNYGYTFGSGTRLTVV.

The genes are TRBV18 and TRBJ2-7; D ambiguous. Trimming took off 2 bases at V and 2 bases at J, with 13 bases between the two ends. The CDR3 totals 15 residues. CDR1 is KGHSH and CDR2 is LQKENI in the germline V gene. In DNA, the CDR3 is TGTGCCAGCTCACCAGGCAGCGTTCGTCCCTACGAGCAGTACTTC. Its protein is CASSPGSVRPYEQYF.

CDR3 DNA: TGTGCCAGCAGCCACTCAAGAAGGACAGGCCAGAGTGAAAAACTGTTTTTT. Translated: CASSHSRRTGQSEKLFF. This chain uses TRBV11-2 with TRBJ1-4, with 7 bases that match TRBD1. CDR1 and CDR2 from the germline V gene are SGHAT and FQNNGV. The V gene end was trimmed by 5 bases and the J gene end by 7 bases; junction bases not matched to a gene: 16. The CDR3 is 17 amino acids.

The chain uses TRBV2 and TRBJ2-7, with TRBD1 matching over 7 bases. J gave up 2 bases and V 6 bases, and 4 bases lay outside the gene matches. The CDR3 extends over 13 amino acids. Per the germline V gene, CDR1 is SNHLY and CDR2 is FYNNEI. CDR3 residues: CASSSGQPYEQYF. As DNA, the CDR3 is TGTGCCAGCAGCTCGGGACAGCCCTACGAGCAGTACTTC.

The DNA of the CDR3 is TGTGCCAGCAGCGTATTGGAAGGTAACAATGAGCAGTTCTTC. It specifies CASSVLEGNNEQFF. The rearrangement uses TRBV9 and TRBJ2-1, with D unresolved. The CDR3 totals 14 residues. V was clipped by 1 base and J by 5 bases, with 10 bases between them. Germline-derived CDR1 and CDR2 are SGDLS and YYNGEE.

The rearrangement uses TRBV5-8 and TRBJ1-5; 10 bases agree with TRBD1. V was pared by 3 bases and J by 4 bases, with 7 bases of the junction left unmatched. CDR1 and CDR2 from the germline V gene are SGHTS and YDEGEE. The CDR3 runs to 16 residues. CDR3 nucleotides: TGTGCCAGCAGCTCCGACAGGGGGCTAGGAAATCAGCCCCAGCATTTT. Protein product: CASSSDRGLGNQPQHF.

The chain joins TRBV10-3 to TRBJ1-1; weak D call: TRBD1 (5 bases). CDR1 and CDR2 (germline): ENHRY, SYGVKD. The CDR3 sequence is 15 residues long. V was cut by 3 bases and J by 3 bases, with 14 bases left in between. The CDR3 is CAISERAREDTEAFF. In nucleotides, the CDR3 is TGTGCCATCAGTGAAAGGGCCAGGGAGGACACTGAAGCTTTCTTT.

The chain recombines TRBV7-3 with TRBJ1-1; no definite D call. Germline V lookup: CDR1 SGHTA, CDR2 FQGTGA. The CDR3 is 14 amino acids. V was cut by 5 bases and J by 10 bases, with 20 bases left in between. CDR3 nucleotides: TGTGCCAGCAGCCCCTCCGAGCGAGCTCTGGGAGCTTTCTTT. This codes for CASSPSERALGAFF.

The chain links TRBV5-6 to TRBJ1-3; 8 bases match TRBD1. J lost 2 bases, V lost 2 bases, and 6 bases had no gene match. This CDR3 region has 16 residues. Germline V CDR1 and CDR2: SGHDT, YYEEEE. The CDR3 loop is CASSFGTGIAGNTIYF. The DNA of the CDR3 is TGTGCCAGCAGCTTCGGGACAGGTATCGCTGGAAACACCATATATTTT.

J is TRBJ1-2 and V is TRBV6-5; D is unresolved. Germline values: CDR1 MNHEY, CDR2 SVGAGI. CDR3 length: 12 amino acids. The V and J ends lost 2 bases and 8 bases respectively, with 9 bases between them. The CDR3 loop is CASSYRGSGYTF. In DNA form, the CDR3 reads TGTGCCAGCAGTTACCGTGGGAGCGGCTACACCTTC.

The chain links TRBV5-8 to TRBJ2-7; 16 nucleotides align to TRBD2. This CDR3 region has 17 residues. After removal of 5 bases from V and 4 bases from J, the junction contained 9 bases not matched to a gene. CDR1 SGHTS and CDR2 YDEGEE come from the germline V gene. In DNA, the CDR3 is TGTGCCAGCAGTACCGGGACTAGCGGGGGGGCTTGGTACGAGCAGTACTTC. This encodes CASSTGTSGGAWYEQYF.

V gene TRBV6-6 combines with J gene TRBJ2-1; unclear D gene. The CDR3 spans 13 residues. CDR1 is MNHNY, CDR2 SVGAGI, per germline (reference sequence). V was clipped by 2 bases and J by 9 bases, with 11 bases between them. The CDR3 DNA follows: TGTGCCAGCAGTTACGGAGTCGGTTTTGAGCAGTTCTTC. Its translation: CASSYGVGFEQFF.

The sample holds a few counts of this clone. This chain connects TRBV7-9 to TRBJ2-2; TRBD1 matches at 9 bases. From germline, CDR1 is SEHNR and CDR2 FQNEAQ (reference sequence). Trimming removed 2 bases from V and 5 bases from J; junction bases left unmatched: 6. This CDR3 spans 16 amino acids. The CDR3 loop is CASSLRVQGATGELFF. As DNA, the CDR3 is TGTGCCAGCAGCTTAAGGGTACAGGGGGCTACCGGGGAGCTGTTTTTT.

This chain links TRBV7-2 with TRBJ1-6, with D possibly matching TRBD1 (5 bases). Germline CDR1 SGHTA, CDR2 FQGNSA. The length of the CDR3 is 15 residues. V dropped 1 base and J dropped 9 bases, with 13 bases sitting between them. CDR3 sequence: CASSLGGSNGSPLHF. DNA of the CDR3: TGTGCCAGCAGCTTAGGGGGCAGTAATGGTTCACCCCTCCACTTT.

The chain employs TRBV7-2 and TRBJ2-3; tentatively, D is TRBD2 (6 bases). Between the trimmed V and J ends, which lost 7 bases and 2 bases, there was a span of 19 bases. The CDR3 is made up of 16 amino acids. Germline CDR1 SGHTA, CDR2 FQGNSA. The DNA for the CDR3 is TGTGCCAGCATCCTGGGCAGCGCGGGATTCACAGATACGCAGTATTTT. It codes for CASILGSAGFTDTQYF.

This clone is a singleton in its sample. V and J are TRBV5-1 and TRBJ1-4, with 7 bases fitting TRBD1. Germline V gene sequence: CDR1 SGHRS, CDR2 YFSETQ. The CDR3 is 15 residues long. J was trimmed by 3 bases and V by 4 bases; bases with no gene match: 6. CDR3 DNA: TGCGCCAGCAGCGTAACAGGGGTGGCTAATGAAAAACTGTTTTTT. It yields the protein CASSVTGVANEKLFF.

V and J are TRBV7-2 and TRBJ2-6; no definite D call. Germline-derived CDR1 and CDR2 are SGHTA and FQGNSA. CDR3 length: 16 residues. Trimming shortened V by 3 bases and J by 2 bases, and 11 bases separated the two germline ends. CDR3 loop: CASSLREGAGANVLTF. The CDR3 DNA follows: TGTGCCAGCAGCTTGAGAGAAGGAGCTGGGGCCAACGTCCTGACTTTC.